This T cell receptor beta chain was recorded in a study of blood T cell repertoires in COVID-19 (dated by TCRdb to between 2020 and 2021). For the wider study: Collaborator samples came from the United States, Italy and Spain and covered acute and convalescent phases of COVID-19. The dataset comprised deeply sampled blood TCRbeta repertoires from subjects exposed to, actively infected with, or recovered from COVID-19. The prospective study material was composed of cDNA or gDNA derived from T cells, B-cell-depleted T cells, or PBMCs. The repertoires were released in a freely available public database intended as a resource for research on the immune response to SARS-CoV-2. Where HLA class I and class II types were available, the types were taken from metadata supplied by the sample provider, not from assay-based typing. Nearly every sample came with metadata listing a de-identified subject ID, COVID-19 status, age in years and sex. Samples were obtained from the ongoing ImmuneRACE study (first 160 participants) and from 1,254 subjects provided by 6 global collaborators. The research as a whole found: The quantity of clinical and demographic metadata differed by source and by participant and was supplied without curation.

Samples from volunteer blood donors who had recovered from COVID-19 were contributed by a second Seattle source. Each collaborating institution followed its own protocols to collect whole blood in K2EDTA tubes. For TCRbeta analysis, collaborator samples were shipped as frozen whole blood, as isolated PBMCs, or as DNA extracted from either sample type. A word on this clone: Its antigen remains unidentified. No much larger clone is present one base from it, and per-base qualities are unavailable.

V trim: 5 bases; J trim: 7 bases; unmatched bases: 14. CDR1 KGHDR and CDR2 SFDVKD are derived from the germline V gene. The CDR3 numbers 17 residues from cysteine through phenylalanine. The kept DNA is CDR3 alone, 51 bases in frame from the first base. TCRbeta CDR3 regions were amplified from genomic DNA using the immunoSEQ Assay, a bias-controlled multiplex PCR. As for the authors' bioinformatics: Within the assay, amplification of reference gene primers was used to estimate how many nucleated cells each sample contained. To quantify the absolute abundance of each unique TCRbeta CDR3 rearrangement, sequence reads were collapsed and filtered. For each sample, productive Simpson clonality was calculated by taking the square root of Simpson's diversity index across productive rearrangements. As stored in TCRdb, this immuneACCESS dataset retains in-frame rearrangements with V and J assigned. A fraction of the clones does not appear; measured against another copy, unresolved V genes explain less than half of the discrepancy, and the remainder lacks a known reason. Clone size and V and J calls were adopted from that table, with D and trimming inferred from the DNA. Here the sample has under 300,000 clones; nearly 90% occur a single time. The top ten constitute 2.1% of the sample.

The chain is made from TRBV24-1 and TRBJ2-1; the central 9 bases match TRBD2. The receptor was derived from a woman in her 40s who had recovered from COVID-19. Sequencing was carried out using peripheral blood. The bases are TGTGCCACCAGTGCGCCTGTAGGCGGGAGGGCTGGTAATGAGCAGTTCTTC. Translated, it reads CATSAPVGGRAGNEQFF.